These T cell receptor beta chains were read from a single sample in a study of control samples from healthy donors and cancer patients. The assay was immunoSEQ multiplex PCR, and TCRdb's table has in-frame clones only and misses some. Seen here are about 51,000 clones, over 70% observed once, and the top ten hold about a tenth. Sequencing input: blood. The source is a man between 65 and 85 years old in good health. The CDR3 runs from the conserved cysteine through the conserved F or W. A D gene is named only where the DNA matches it firmly. Rows may omit the clone size; those that give it use once, few, many or a size class.

j_call | d_call | clone_size | v_call | cdr3_nt | cdr3_aa
TRBJ2-1 | NA | NA | TRBV5-4 | TGTGCCAGCAGCTTGGTGGGCTTGAGGAATGAGCAGTTCTTC | CASSLVGLRNEQFF
TRBJ1-4 | NA | NA | TRBV3-1/TRBV3-2 | TGTGCCAGCAGCCAATCCCTCGGGGTCGGGGAGGAAAAACTGTTTTTT | CASSQSLGVGEEKLFF
TRBJ1-6 | NA | NA | TRBV30 | TGTGCCTGGAGAATCTATAATTCACCCCTCCACTTT | CAWRIYNSPLHF
TRBJ1-2 | NA | few | TRBV6-4 | TGTGCCAGCAGTGACGGCGAGGGAAATGGCTACACCTTC | CASSDGEGNGYTF
TRBJ1-1 | NA | NA | TRBV5-6 | TGTGCCAGCAGCTTGAACAGGTGGGACACTGAAGCTTTCTTT | CASSLNRWDTEAFF
TRBJ1-4 | TRBD1 | NA | TRBV10-3 | TGTGCCATCAGTGATTCCGACAGGGGGGCAACTAATGAAAAACTGTTTTTT | CAISDSDRGATNEKLFF
TRBJ2-3 | NA | NA | TRBV28 | TGTGCCAGCAGTTCTGGGGGAAACACAGATACGCAGTATTTT | CASSSGGNTDTQYF
TRBJ1-1 | NA | NA | TRBV5-1 | TGCGCCAGCAGCTTGCAGGGGACGAACACTGAAGCTTTCTTT | CASSLQGTNTEAFF
TRBJ1-1 | NA | NA | TRBV28 | TGTGCCAGCAGTTTTCTAGGGCTAGAAGCTTTCTTT | CASSFLGLEAFF
TRBJ1-2 | TRBD1 | NA | TRBV5-4 | TGTGCCAGCAGCTTGGGCGACAGGGGCGGCTACACCTTC | CASSLGDRGGYTF
TRBJ2-7 | TRBD1 | NA | TRBV2 | TGTGCCAGCAGTGAATGGGACAGGGGCTACGAGCAGTACTTC | CASSEWDRGYEQYF
TRBJ2-7 | NA | NA | TRBV2 | TGTGCCAGCAGCGATTACCTGGCGGAGGACGAGCAGTACTTC | CASSDYLAEDEQYF
TRBJ2-3 | NA | NA | TRBV28 | TGTGCCAGCAGTTCGTGGACCTCCACAGATACGCAGTATTTT | CASSSWTSTDTQYF
TRBJ2-2 | NA | NA | TRBV5-1 | TGCGCCAGCAGCTTGGGATGGTCACCTAACACCGGGGAGCTGTTTTTT | CASSLGWSPNTGELFF
TRBJ2-7 | TRBD1 | NA | TRBV10-1 | TGCGCCACCCGTCCCGGGACAGGGAACGAGCAGTACTTC | CATRPGTGNEQYF
TRBJ2-3 | NA | once | TRBV3-1/TRBV3-2 | TGTGCCAGCAGCCAAGATCCCCTATCATCGTCCCTCCGTTTCCCAGATACGCAGTATTTT | CASSQDPLSSSLRFPDTQYF
TRBJ1-1 | NA | NA | TRBV2 | TGTGCCAGCGTCGTAGGGGGTTTGAACACTGAAGCTTTCTTT | CASVVGGLNTEAFF
TRBJ1-5 | TRBD1 | NA | TRBV19 | TGTGCCAGTATGCCGGGACAGGGGGCGATTGAGGGCAATCAGCCCCAGCATTTT | CASMPGQGAIEGNQPQHF
TRBJ2-1 | TRBD2 | NA | TRBV3-1/TRBV3-2 | TGTGCCAGCAGCCATCGGGGGGTTAGCTCCTACAATGAGCAGTTCTTC | CASSHRGVSSYNEQFF
TRBJ2-3 | NA | few | TRBV4-2 | TGTGCCAGCAGCCCGACGGGCGGTAGCACAGATACGCAGTATTTT | CASSPTGGSTDTQYF
TRBJ1-1 | TRBD1 | NA | TRBV24-1 | TGTGCCACCAGTGATAATACAGGGGACCCAGGTGAAGCTTTCTTT | CATSDNTGDPGEAFF
TRBJ2-7 | TRBD1 | NA | TRBV2 | TGTGCCAGCAGTGAATCCGGGACAGGGGGAAACTACGAGCAGTACTTC | CASSESGTGGNYEQYF
TRBJ2-1 | NA | NA | TRBV30 | TGTGCCTGGAGTGGTGCTAGCTACAATGAGCAGTTCTTC | CAWSGASYNEQFF
TRBJ2-5 | TRBD1 | NA | TRBV29-1 | TGCAGCGTTTTCGCACAGGGGGCGGGGGAGACCCAGTACTTC | CSVFAQGAGETQYF
TRBJ1-5 | TRBD1 | NA | TRBV28 | TGTGCCAGCAGTTTATGGGTTCGGTGGACAGGGGGATTTGGGCAGCCCCAGCATTTT | CASSLWVRWTGGFGQPQHF
TRBJ2-3 | NA | NA | TRBV2 | TGTGCCAGCAGTGAAGAAGCAGATACGCAGTATTTT | CASSEEADTQYF
TRBJ1-2 | TRBD1 | NA | TRBV5-4 | TGTGCCAGCAGCTTACCGGGACAGGCGGTGGGGTACACCTTC | CASSLPGQAVGYTF
TRBJ2-1 | NA | NA | TRBV5-1 | TGCGCCAGCAGCTTAGTGGGTCAGAGCTCCTACAATGAGCAGTTCTTC | CASSLVGQSSYNEQFF
TRBJ2-3 | NA | NA | TRBV5-1 | TGCGCCAGCAGCCCCTCCTCGGACCCTCGTAGCACAGATACGCAGTATTTT | CASSPSSDPRSTDTQYF
TRBJ2-3 | NA | NA | TRBV14 | TGTGCCAGCAGCCAAGACCTGGTAGATACGCAGTATTTT | CASSQDLVDTQYF
TRBJ2-2 | TRBD1 | few | TRBV3-1/TRBV3-2 | TGTGCCAGCAGCCAAGATCCCCTTGACAGGGGGCGGAACACCGGGGAGCTGTTTTTT | CASSQDPLDRGRNTGELFF
TRBJ2-5 | NA | NA | TRBV6-5 | TGTGCCAGCAGTCAGATGACGGGGGCGGGGACCCAGTACTTC | CASSQMTGAGTQYF
TRBJ2-1 | TRBD2 | NA | TRBV18 | TGTGCCAGCTCACGGACTAGCGGGGATTACAATGAGCAGTTCTTC | CASSRTSGDYNEQFF
TRBJ2-2 | NA | NA | TRBV27 | TGTGCCAGCAGTTTATCTGGCAGGGTGAGGGCCGGGGAGCTGTTTTTT | CASSLSGRVRAGELFF
TRBJ2-5 | TRBD2 | NA | TRBV29-1 | TGCAGCACTAGCGGGGGGGCACGGGAGACCCAGTACTTC | CSTSGGARETQYF
TRBJ1-1 | TRBD1 | NA | TRBV20-1 | TGCAGTGCTAGTGGCAGGGGGGGATTGAGCACTGAAGCTTTCTTT | CSASGRGGLSTEAFF
TRBJ2-1 | TRBD1 | NA | TRBV6-4 | TGTGCCAGCAGGCTAGACAGGGACTCCTACAATGAGCAGTTCTTC | CASRLDRDSYNEQFF
TRBJ2-2 | NA | NA | TRBV15 | TGTGCCACCAGCAGAGACCTCCTAGTAAACACCGGGGAGCTGTTTTTT | CATSRDLLVNTGELFF
TRBJ2-1 | NA | NA | TRBV18 | TGTGCCAGCTCACCGCTGCATGAGCAGTTCTTC | CASSPLHEQFF
TRBJ1-6 | NA | NA | TRBV6-2/TRBV6-3 | TGTGCCAGCAGTTACTCGAGGGGCCAACATAATTCACCCCTCCACTTT | CASSYSRGQHNSPLHF
TRBJ2-3 | TRBD2 | once | TRBV6-2/TRBV6-3 | TGTGCCAGCAGCCGGACTAGCGGGAGCTATGCTGATACGCAGTATTTT | CASSRTSGSYADTQYF
TRBJ2-6 | TRBD2 | NA | TRBV19 | TGTGCCAGTAGTATAGGGACTAGCGGGAACTACCCTGGGGCCAACGTCCTGACTTTC | CASSIGTSGNYPGANVLTF
TRBJ2-7 | TRBD2 | NA | TRBV5-1 | TGCGCCAGCAGCTTAAATAGCGGGGGGGCCTCCTACGAGCAGTACTTC | CASSLNSGGASYEQYF
TRBJ2-1 | NA | NA | TRBV28 | TGTGCCAGCAGTTTACGTCGAGGGGGAGAGCAGTTCTTC | CASSLRRGGEQFF
TRBJ2-2 | NA | once | TRBV9 | TGTGCCAGCAGCGCGGGAGTTAGGACCGGGGAGCTGTTTTTT | CASSAGVRTGELFF
TRBJ2-3 | NA | NA | TRBV18 | TGTGCCAGCTCACGCGGGGGCCTGAGCACAGATACGCAGTATTTT | CASSRGGLSTDTQYF
TRBJ2-3 | NA | NA | TRBV11-2 | TGTGCCAGCAGCTTAAACCGGCACACAGATACGCAGTATTTT | CASSLNRHTDTQYF
TRBJ2-2 | NA | NA | TRBV27 | TGTGCCAGCAATTTACGGGGACGGAACACCGGGGAGCTGTTTTTT | CASNLRGRNTGELFF
TRBJ2-3 | NA | NA | TRBV7-3 | TGTGCCAGCAGCTCCGGACAGCCCACAGATACGCAGTATTTT | CASSSGQPTDTQYF
TRBJ2-1 | NA | NA | TRBV5-4 | TGTGCCAGCAGCTGGGGGGAAGGGACTTTTTATGAGCAGTTCTTC | CASSWGEGTFYEQFF
TRBJ2-7 | NA | NA | TRBV5-1 | TGCGCCAGCAGCCCGGACACCACCCTCTACGAGCAGTACTTC | CASSPDTTLYEQYF
TRBJ2-1 | NA | NA | TRBV23-1 | TGCGCCAGCAGTCAATCCCCCCGCCTACATGAGCAGTTCTTC | CASSQSPRLHEQFF
TRBJ2-5 | NA | NA | TRBV11-3 | TGTGCCAGCAGCTTTCATCGACTACTGGAGACCCAGTACTTC | CASSFHRLLETQYF
TRBJ2-3 | TRBD2 | NA | TRBV5-1 | TGCGCCAGCATGAATGGGAGGGTCAGGGCTTACACAGATACGCAGTATTTT | CASMNGRVRAYTDTQYF
TRBJ1-4 | NA | few | TRBV7-9 | TGTGCCAGCAGCCGTTTGGGGGCTACTAATGAAAAACTGTTTTTT | CASSRLGATNEKLFF